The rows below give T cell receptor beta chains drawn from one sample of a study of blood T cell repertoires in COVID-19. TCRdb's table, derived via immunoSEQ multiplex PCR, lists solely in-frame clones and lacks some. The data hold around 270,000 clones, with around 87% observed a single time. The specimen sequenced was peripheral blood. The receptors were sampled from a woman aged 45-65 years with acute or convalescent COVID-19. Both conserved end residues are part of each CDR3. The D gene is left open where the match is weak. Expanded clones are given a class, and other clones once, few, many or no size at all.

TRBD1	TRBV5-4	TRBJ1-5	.	TGTGCCAGCAGCTTGGACGGACAGGACAATCAGCCCCAGCATTTT	CASSLDGQDNQPQHF
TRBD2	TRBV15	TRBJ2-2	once	TGTGCCACCAGCAGGTTAGCGGGAGGGCCCAACACCGGGGAGCTGTTTTTT	CATSRLAGGPNTGELFF
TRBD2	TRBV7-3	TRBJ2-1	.	TGTGCCAGCAGCTTAACGCTAGCGGGAGGGCCCGCTGAGCAGTTCTTC	CASSLTLAGGPAEQFF
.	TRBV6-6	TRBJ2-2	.	TGTGCCAGCAGCCCAGGGCCCGGGGAGCTGTTTTTT	CASSPGPGELFF
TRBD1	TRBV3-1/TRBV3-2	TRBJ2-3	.	TGTGCCAGCAGCCAAGATCTTGACAGGGGGCGTCCAGATACGCAGTATTTT	CASSQDLDRGRPDTQYF
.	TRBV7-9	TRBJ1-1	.	TGTGCCAGCAGCTTAACGGGGGGGACTGAAGCTTTCTTT	CASSLTGGTEAFF
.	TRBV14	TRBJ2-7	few	TGTGCCAGCAGCCAAGTTTTCTCTCTCCTCGGGCAGTACTTC	CASSQVFSLLGQYF
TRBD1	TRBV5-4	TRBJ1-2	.	TGTGCCAGCAGCCGTACCGGGACAGGCGGTGGCTACACCTTC	CASSRTGTGGGYTF
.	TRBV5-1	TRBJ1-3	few	TGCGCCAGCAGCTTGCAGGGAACTGGAAACACCATATATTTT	CASSLQGTGNTIYF
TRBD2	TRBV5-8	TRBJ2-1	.	TGTGCCAGCAGCTTGGGAACTAGCGGGAGCCGGCAGTTCTTC	CASSLGTSGSRQFF
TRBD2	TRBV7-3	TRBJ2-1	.	TGTGCCATCCTATCTGGGCGGGAGAGAAATGAGCAGTTCTTC	CAILSGRERNEQFF
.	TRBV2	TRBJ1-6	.	TGTGCCAGCAGGGGGCTGGGTTCACCCCTCCACTTT	CASRGLGSPLHF
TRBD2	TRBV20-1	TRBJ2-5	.	TGCAGTGCTAGTAATAGCGGGAAAGAGACCCAGTACTTC	CSASNSGKETQYF
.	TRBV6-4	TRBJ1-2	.	TGTGCCAGCAGTGACGGGGGCGGCTACACCTTC	CASSDGGGYTF
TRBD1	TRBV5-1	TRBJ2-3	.	TGCGCCAGCAGCACACAGGGGGCCGGGACAGATACGCAGTATTTT	CASSTQGAGTDTQYF
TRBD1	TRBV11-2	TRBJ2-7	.	TGTGCCAGCAGCTTAGATCAGGGACAGGGGGGCTACGAGCAGTACTTC	CASSLDQGQGGYEQYF
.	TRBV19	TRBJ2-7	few	TGTGCCAGTAGTCCGGGACATACCTACGAGCAGTACTTC	CASSPGHTYEQYF
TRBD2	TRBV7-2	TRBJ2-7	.	TGTGCCAGCAGCCGGGCGGGGGCTAGCGGGACCTACGAGCAGTACTTC	CASSRAGASGTYEQYF
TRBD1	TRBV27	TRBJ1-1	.	TGTGCCAGCAGCTGGGGACAGGGGTTCACTGAAGCTTTCTTT	CASSWGQGFTEAFF
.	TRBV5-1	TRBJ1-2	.	TGCGCCAGCAGCTTGGTTCTGGGGGCGCCAAGGGGCTACACCTTC	CASSLVLGAPRGYTF
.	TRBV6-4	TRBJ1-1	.	TGTGCCAGCAGTGAACGGGGGGACACTGAAGCTTTCTTT	CASSERGDTEAFF
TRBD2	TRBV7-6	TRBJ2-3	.	TGTGCCAGCAACTTGGCGGGGGGGCTTGGAGATACGCAGTATTTT	CASNLAGGLGDTQYF
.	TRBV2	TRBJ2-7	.	TGTGCCAGCACAGGGGCCTACGAGCAGTACTTC	CASTGAYEQYF
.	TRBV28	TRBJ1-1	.	TGTGCCAGCAGTTTGCAGGGGCAGAACACTGAAGCTTTCTTT	CASSLQGQNTEAFF